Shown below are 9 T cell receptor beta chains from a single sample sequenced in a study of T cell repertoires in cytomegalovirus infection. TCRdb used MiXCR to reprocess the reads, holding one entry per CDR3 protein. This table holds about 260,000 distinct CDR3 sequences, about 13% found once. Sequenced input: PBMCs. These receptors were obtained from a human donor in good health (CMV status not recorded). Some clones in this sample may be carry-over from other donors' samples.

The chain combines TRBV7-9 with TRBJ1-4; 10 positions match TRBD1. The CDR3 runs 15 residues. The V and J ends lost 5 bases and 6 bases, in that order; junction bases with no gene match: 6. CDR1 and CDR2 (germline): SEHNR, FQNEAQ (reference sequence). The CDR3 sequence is CASSPGQGRHEKLFF. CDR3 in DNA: TGTGCCAGCAGCCCGGGACAGGGGAGGCATGAAAAACTGTTTTTT.

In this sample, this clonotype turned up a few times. The CDR3 DNA is TGTGCCAGCAGTGTGACTAGCGGGTTTCGCACAGATACGCAGTATTTT. Translation gives CASSVTSGFRTDTQYF. The genes are TRBV27 and TRBJ2-3, with 10 bases that match TRBD2. Losses at the gene ends were 5 bases for V and 1 base for J; bases not matched to a gene: 6. The CDR3 is 16 residues long. Germline-derived CDR1 and CDR2 are MNHEY and SMNVEV (reference sequence).

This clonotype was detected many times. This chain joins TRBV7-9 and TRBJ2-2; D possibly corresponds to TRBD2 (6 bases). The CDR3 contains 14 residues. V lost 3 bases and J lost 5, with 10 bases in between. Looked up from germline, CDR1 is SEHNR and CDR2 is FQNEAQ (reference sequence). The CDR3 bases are TGTGCCAGCAGCTTGACCGGGACTACCGGGGAGCTGTTTTTT. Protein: CASSLTGTTGELFF.

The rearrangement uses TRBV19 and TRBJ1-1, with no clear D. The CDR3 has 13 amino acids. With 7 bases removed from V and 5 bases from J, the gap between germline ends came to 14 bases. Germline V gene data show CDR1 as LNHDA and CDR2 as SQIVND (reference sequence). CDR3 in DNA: TGTGCCAGTACCACTAACTGGGGAACTGAAGCTTTCTTT. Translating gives CASTTNWGTEAFF.

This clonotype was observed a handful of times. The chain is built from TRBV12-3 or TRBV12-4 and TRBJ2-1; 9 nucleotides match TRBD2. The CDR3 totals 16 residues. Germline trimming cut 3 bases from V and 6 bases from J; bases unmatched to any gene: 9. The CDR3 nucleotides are TGTGCCAGCAGTTTTGTGCGGGGGGGCTTCGGCAATGAGCAGTTCTTC. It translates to CASSFVRGGFGNEQFF.

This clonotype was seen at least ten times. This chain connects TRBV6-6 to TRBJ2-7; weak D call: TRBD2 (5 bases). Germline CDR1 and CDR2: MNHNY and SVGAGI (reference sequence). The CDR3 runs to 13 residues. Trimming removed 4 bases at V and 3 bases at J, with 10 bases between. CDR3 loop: CASSSGNLYEQYF. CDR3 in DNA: TGTGCCAGCAGTTCCGGGAACCTCTACGAGCAGTACTTC.

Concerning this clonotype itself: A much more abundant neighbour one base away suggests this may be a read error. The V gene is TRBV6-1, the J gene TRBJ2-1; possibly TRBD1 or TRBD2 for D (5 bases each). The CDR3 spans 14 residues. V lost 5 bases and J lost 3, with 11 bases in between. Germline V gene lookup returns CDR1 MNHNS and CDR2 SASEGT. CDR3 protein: CASSTRGDYNEQFF. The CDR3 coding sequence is TGTGCCAGCAGTACTAGAGGGGACTACAATGAGCAGTTCTTC.

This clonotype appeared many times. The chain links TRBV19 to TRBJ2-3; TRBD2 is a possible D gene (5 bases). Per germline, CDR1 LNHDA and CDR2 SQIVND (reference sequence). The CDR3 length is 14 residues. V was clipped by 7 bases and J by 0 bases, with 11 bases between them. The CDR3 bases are TGTGCCAGTACCCCAAGGACTAGCACAGATACGCAGTATTTT. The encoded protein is CASTPRTSTDTQYF.

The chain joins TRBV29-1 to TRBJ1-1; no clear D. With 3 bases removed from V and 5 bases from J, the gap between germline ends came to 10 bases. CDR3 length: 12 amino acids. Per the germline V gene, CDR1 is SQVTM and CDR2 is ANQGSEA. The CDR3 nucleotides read TGCAGCGTTGATAACAGAGGAACTGAAGCTTTCTTT. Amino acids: CSVDNRGTEAFF.